This T cell receptor beta chain was sequenced for a study of a mutant IDH1 vaccine in newly diagnosed glioma. Study at large: Before enrollment, the patients had been treated with radiotherapy alone, temozolomide alone, or both together. Most of them had received both. Overall study results and limits: Changes to the top peripheral T cell clonotypes appeared unrelated to pseudoprogression. Most patients, approximately 92%, showed vaccine-induced immune responses.

The time point is: week 35, safety follow-up. With topical imiquimod, each dose of the vaccine consisted of 300 ug of mutant IDH1 20-mer peptide. Patients in the study were vaccinated eight times, receiving shots in weeks 1, 3, 5, 7, 11, 15, 19 and 23. Clones were read by immunoSEQ multiplex PCR, and TCRdb kept only the in-frame ones, dropping some. Of tens of thousands of clones in the sample, roughly 80% were seen once. On this clone itself: Its antigen is undetermined.

Trimming pared 5 bases from V and 1 base from J, leaving 14 bases between. Germline V gene data show CDR1 as MNHEY and CDR2 as SMNVEV (reference sequence). This CDR3 spans 15 amino acids. Sequences were derived from PBMCs, sampled from a glioma patient whose treatment included an IDH1 peptide vaccine. V usage is TRBV27 and J usage is TRBJ1-1; D is perhaps TRBD1 (5 bases). This TCR was recovered from a woman younger than 30 with glioma. CDR3: CASSRAGSSNTEAFF. The CDR3 DNA follows: TGTGCCAGCAGTCGAGCAGGGTCGTCGAACACTGAAGCTTTCTTT.